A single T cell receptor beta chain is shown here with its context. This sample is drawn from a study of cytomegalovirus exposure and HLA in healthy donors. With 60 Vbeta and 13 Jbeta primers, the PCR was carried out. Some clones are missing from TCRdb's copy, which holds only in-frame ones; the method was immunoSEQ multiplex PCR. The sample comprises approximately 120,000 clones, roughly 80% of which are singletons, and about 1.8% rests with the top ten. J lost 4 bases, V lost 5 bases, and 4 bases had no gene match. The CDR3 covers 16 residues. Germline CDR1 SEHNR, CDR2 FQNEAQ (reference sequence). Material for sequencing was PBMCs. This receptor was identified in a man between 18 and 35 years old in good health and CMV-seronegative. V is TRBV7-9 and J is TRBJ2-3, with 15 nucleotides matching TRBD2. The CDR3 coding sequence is TGTGCCAGCAGCCGGACTAGCGGGGGGGCAGCAGATACGCAGTATTTT. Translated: CASSRTSGGAADTQYF.